Below are 28 T cell receptor beta chains sequenced from a single sample in a study of T cell changes during pregnancy in multiple sclerosis. Profiled with immunoSEQ multiplex PCR; TCRdb holds only in-frame clones, not every one. The sample records 50,000 to 55,000 clones, 80% to 95% being singletons. Sequences were derived from CD4+ T cells from peripheral blood mononuclear cells, sampled in the third trimester of pregnancy. These receptors originate from a female donor with multiple sclerosis, enrolled in a pregnancy study.

The chain joins TRBV15 to TRBJ2-3, with a tentative D call TRBD1 (6 bases). Trimming removed 4 bases from V and 0 bases from J, with 17 bases in between. The CDR3 is 17 residues long. Germline values: CDR1 LNHNV, CDR2 YYDKDF (reference sequence). CDR3: CATSTPGQPSSTDTQYF. The CDR3, as DNA: TGTGCCACCAGCACGCCCGGACAGCCGTCTAGCACAGATACGCAGTATTTT.

The chain recombines TRBV20-1 with TRBJ2-2; D remains ambiguous. The CDR3 length is 11 residues. Germline V gene sequence: CDR1 DFQATT, CDR2 SNEGSKA (reference sequence). The V end was cut by 4 bases, the J end by 6 bases, with 6 bases between. The CDR3 loop is CSAIRAGELFF. DNA for the CDR3: TGCAGTGCTATTAGAGCCGGGGAGCTGTTTTTT.

V gene TRBV6-1 combines with J gene TRBJ1-1; weak D call: TRBD1 (6 bases). The ends were cut back, 6 bases at V and 6 bases at J, with 14 bases in the middle. Germline lookup yields CDR1 MNHNS and CDR2 SASEGT. This CDR3 has 13 amino acids. This CDR3 reads CASRGGAGSEAFF. In DNA form, the CDR3 reads TGTGCCAGCAGAGGGGGGGCAGGCTCTGAAGCTTTCTTT.

The chain uses TRBV6-5 and TRBJ2-7; D is perhaps TRBD2 (5 bases). The V end lost 8 bases, the J end lost 7 bases, and 15 bases lay between the germline ends. From germline, CDR1 is MNHEY and CDR2 SVGAGI. There are 12 residues in the CDR3. The CDR3 loop is CASQEETGEQYF. The CDR3 DNA sequence: TGTGCCAGCCAAGAGGAGACGGGGGAGCAGTACTTC.

This clone was counted only a few times. CDR3 in amino acids: CASTLSGGAFGELFF. CDR3 bases: TGTGCCAGCACCCTTAGCGGGGGGGCCTTCGGGGAGCTGTTTTTT. The gene calls are TRBV7-2 and TRBJ2-2; 11 bases line up with TRBD2. Germline CDR1 SGHTA, CDR2 FQGNSA. This CDR3 has 15 amino acids. The trim removed 7 bases at V and 7 bases at J, leaving 8 bases unmatched.

This sequence joins TRBV11-2 and TRBJ2-1; possibly TRBD2 for D (6 bases). Trimming stripped 1 base from V and 7 bases from J, with 11 bases between. The CDR3 has 14 amino acids. Germline CDR1 SGHAT, CDR2 FQNNGV. The CDR3 sequence: CASSLGRGWNEQFF. CDR3 nucleotides: TGTGCCAGCAGCTTAGGACGGGGGTGGAATGAGCAGTTCTTC. Looking up the rest from reference TRBV11-2 and TRBJ2-1 gives the full variable domain: EAGVAQSPRYKIIEKRQSVAFWCNPISGHATLYWYQQILGQGPKLLIQFQNNGVVDDSQLPKDRFSAERLKGVDSTLKIQPAKLEDSAVYLCASSLGRGWNEQFFGPGTRLTVL.

This chain connects TRBV19 to TRBJ1-5; 8 nucleotides align to TRBD1. V gave up 4 bases and J gave up 4 bases; unmatched junction bases: 12. The CDR3 extends over 17 amino acids. The germline CDR1 and CDR2 sequences are LNHDA and SQIVND (reference sequence). The CDR3 reads CASSTPGGATRNQPQHF. As DNA, the CDR3 is TGTGCCAGTAGTACCCCAGGGGGCGCTACTCGGAATCAGCCCCAGCATTTT.

V usage is TRBV10-3 and J usage is TRBJ2-2; maybe TRBD2 (6 bases). In germline, CDR1 is ENHRY, CDR2 SYGVKD. Deletions cut 11 bases from V and 1 base from J, with 14 bases between. This CDR3 spans 14 amino acids. CDR3 sequence (DNA): TGTGCCCACCGAGGAGGGTTGAACACCGGGGAGCTGTTTTTT. It specifies CAHRGGLNTGELFF.

V usage is TRBV11-2 and J usage is TRBJ1-6; D may be TRBD1 (5 bases). Trimming removed 5 bases at V and 4 bases at J, with 21 bases between. The CDR3 contains 18 residues. Germline V lookup: CDR1 SGHAT, CDR2 FQNNGV. The CDR3 region has the DNA TGTGCCAGCAGCCCGTACCCCGTGACAGAGCCGTATAATTCACCCCTCCACTTT. This encodes CASSPYPVTEPYNSPLHF.

This clone turned up a few times. The V and J genes are TRBV5-1 and TRBJ1-6, with a weak D call TRBD1 (6 bases). The CDR3 totals 16 residues. Germline V gene data show CDR1 as SGHRS and CDR2 as YFSETQ. Between the trimmed V and J ends, which lost 0 bases and 7 bases, there was a span of 14 bases. The CDR3 DNA sequence: TGCGCCAGCAGCTTGGCCCCCCGGGGGGCGAATTCACCCCTCCACTTT. It specifies CASSLAPRGANSPLHF.

V is TRBV19 and J is TRBJ2-7, with 8 bases lining up with TRBD2. The CDR3 extends over 16 amino acids. Germline assignment: CDR1 LNHDA and CDR2 SQIVND (reference sequence). Losses at the gene ends were 1 base for V and 2 bases for J; bases not matched to a gene: 7. The CDR3 coding sequence is TGTGCCAGTAGTATAGGGGCGGGGGGCGCTCCCTACGAGCAGTACTTC. Its translation: CASSIGAGGAPYEQYF.

The table lists this clone with a few counts. The CDR3 here is CASSLTTSGVYNEQFF. The CDR3 DNA sequence: TGTGCCAGCAGCCTAACGACTAGCGGGGTTTACAATGAGCAGTTCTTC. V usage is TRBV9 and J usage is TRBJ2-1; 11 nucleotides line up with TRBD2. CDR3 size: 16 residues. The junction had 7 bases not matched to a gene; V was cut back by 4 bases and J by 4 bases. From germline, CDR1 is SGDLS and CDR2 YYNGEE.

CDR3 sequence reads: CASSSSGLGKNIQYF. CDR3 nucleotides: TGCGCCAGCAGCTCCTCTGGGCTGGGCAAAAACATTCAGTACTTC. The J gene is TRBJ2-4, the V gene TRBV4-1; D remains ambiguous. V lost 5 bases to trimming and J lost 3 bases, with 14 bases between them. The V gene's germline CDR1 is MGHRA and CDR2 YSYEKL. This CDR3 comprises 15 residues.

Only one count was recorded for this clone. The V call is TRBV4-1, the J call TRBJ1-5, with 7 bases that match TRBD1. The CDR3 length is 16 residues. V was clipped by 0 bases and J by 2 bases; unmatched bases: 4. Germline V gene sequence: CDR1 MGHRA, CDR2 YSYEKL. The CDR3 bases are TGCGCCAGCAGCCAAGACCCCGGGACAGGCAATCAGCCCCAGCATTTT. Translated: CASSQDPGTGNQPQHF.

The CDR3 sequence: CASSGTGHTDTQYF. CDR3 nucleotide sequence: TGCGCCAGTTCCGGGACAGGGCACACAGATACGCAGTATTTT. The rearrangement links TRBV5-1 to TRBJ2-3, with 9 positions matching TRBD1. The CDR3 has 14 amino acids. V lost 8 bases, J lost 2 bases, and 6 bases stayed unmatched. Looked up from germline, CDR1 is SGHRS and CDR2 is YFSETQ.

CDR3 residues: CASSYTVNTEAFF. Written as DNA, the CDR3 is TGTGCCAGCAGTTATACTGTGAACACTGAAGCTTTCTTT. This chain connects TRBV6-5 to TRBJ1-1; D ambiguous. This CDR3 is 13 amino acids long. Germline CDR1 MNHEY, CDR2 SVGAGI. V shed 3 bases and J shed 0 bases, with 5 bases lying between them.

The chain combines TRBV6-5 with TRBJ2-7; D is perhaps TRBD1 (6 bases). The V end was cut by 4 bases, the J end by 3 bases, with 13 bases between. The V gene's germline CDR1 is MNHEY and CDR2 SVGAGI. The length of the CDR3 is 14 residues. The CDR3 nucleotides read TGTGCCAGCAGTTCCGGGACAAACTTCTACGAGCAGTACTTC. Translation: CASSSGTNFYEQYF.

The V gene is TRBV2, the J gene TRBJ2-7; 7 nucleotides agree with TRBD2. The CDR3 runs 13 residues. The V segment lost 4 bases and the J segment 12 bases; nucleotides outside the gene matches: 12. CDR1 and CDR2 (germline): SNHLY, FYNNEI. This CDR3 reads CASSGGGTGRLYF. The CDR3 nucleotides read TGTGCCAGCAGTGGGGGGGGGACCGGTCGTCTGTACTTC. Supplemented by reference TRBV2 and TRBJ2-7, the full variable domain reads EPEVTQTPSHQVTQMGQEVILRCVPISNHLYFYWYRQILGQKVEFLVSFYNNEISEKSEIFDDQFSVERPDGSNFTLKIRSTKLEDSAMYFCASSGGGTGRLYFGPGTRLTVT.

The genes are TRBV7-8 and TRBJ1-2; the D gene is possibly TRBD1 (6 bases). The CDR3 totals 15 residues. Germline CDR1 is SGHVS and CDR2 is FQNEAQ. V was cut by 4 bases and J by 5 bases, with 17 bases left in between. CDR3 nucleotides: TGTGCCAGCAGCTCAACAACAGGGCCGAGGTATGGCTACACCTTC. Encoded protein: CASSSTTGPRYGYTF. The full variable domain, with the rest looked up from reference TRBV7-8 and TRBJ1-2, is GAGVSQSPRYKVAKRGQDVALRCDPISGHVSLFWYQQALGQGPEFLTYFQNEAQLDKSGLPSDRFFAERPEGSVSTLKIQRTQQEDSAVYLCASSSTTGPRYGYTFGSGTRLTVV.

This clone was seen just once. Here the CDR3 reads CASSPGLFQTDTQYF. In DNA form, the CDR3 reads TGTGCCAGCAGTCCCGGACTGTTCCAGACAGATACGCAGTATTTT. This chain connects TRBV7-9 to TRBJ2-3; TRBD2 is a possible D gene (5 bases). With 6 bases removed from V and 3 bases from J, the gap between germline ends came to 16 bases. The germline V gene encodes CDR1 SEHNR and CDR2 FQNEAQ (reference sequence). The CDR3 length is 15 residues.

The rearrangement joins TRBV7-9 to TRBJ2-6, with D possibly TRBD1 on 5 matching bases. Deletions cut 2 bases from V and 0 bases from J, with 17 bases between. CDR3 length: 19 residues. The germline gives CDR1 SEHNR, CDR2 FQNEAQ (reference sequence). Here the CDR3 reads CASSLRITGVGSGANVLTF. As DNA, the CDR3 is TGTGCCAGCAGCTTAAGGATTACAGGAGTGGGCTCTGGGGCCAACGTCCTGACTTTC.

This clone is a singleton in its sample. The DNA of the CDR3 is TGTGCCAGCAGCCATAACCTAGCGGGGGCCAATGAGCAGTTCTTC. It encodes CASSHNLAGANEQFF. The chain combines TRBV7-3 with TRBJ2-1; 10 nucleotides line up with TRBD2. This CDR3 contains 15 residues. Germline V CDR1 and CDR2: SGHTA, FQGTGA. The J segment lost 6 bases and the V segment lost 5 bases, leaving 7 bases of the junction unmatched.

The rearrangement links TRBV7-9 to TRBJ1-1; D unresolved. CDR1 is SEHNR, CDR2 FQNEAQ, per germline (reference sequence). Between the trimmed V and J ends, which lost 4 bases and 1 base, there was a span of 10 bases. The CDR3 sequence is 14 residues long. CDR3 in amino acids: CASSSDPGNTEAFF. The CDR3 DNA is TGTGCCAGCAGCTCCGACCCGGGGAACACTGAAGCTTTCTTT.

V and J are TRBV6-5 and TRBJ1-1; tentatively, D is TRBD1 (5 bases). V was clipped by 8 bases and J by 0 bases, with 7 bases between them. This CDR3 region has 12 residues. From germline, CDR1 is MNHEY and CDR2 SVGAGI. The CDR3 here is CASGTVNTEAFF. CDR3 bases: TGTGCCAGCGGGACTGTGAACACTGAAGCTTTCTTT.

In this sample, this clone turned up once. V usage is TRBV5-1 and J usage is TRBJ1-1; 7 bases agree with TRBD1. The germline V gene has CDR1 SGHRS and CDR2 YFSETQ. V lost 0 bases and J lost 4; bases outside the gene matches: 9. The CDR3 runs to 16 residues. The CDR3 here is CASSLAKGAFPTEAFF. CDR3 in DNA: TGCGCCAGCAGCTTGGCCAAGGGGGCGTTCCCCACTGAAGCTTTCTTT. Together with reference TRBV5-1 and TRBJ1-1, the CDR3 gives the full variable domain: KAGVTQTPRYLIKTRGQQVTLSCSPISGHRSVSWYQQTPGQGLQFLFEYFSETQRNKGNFPGRFSGRQFSNSRSEMNVSTLELGDSALYLCASSLAKGAFPTEAFFGQGTRLTVV.

The chain uses TRBV27 and TRBJ2-7; TRBD1 agrees at 10 bases. V was pared by 8 bases and J by 2 bases, with 3 bases of the junction left unmatched. The CDR3 runs 13 residues. Germline CDR1 MNHEY, CDR2 SMNVEV (reference sequence). The CDR3 DNA follows: TGTGCCAGCTGGGGGACAGGGGCCTACGAGCAGTACTTC. Protein product: CASWGTGAYEQYF.

V is TRBV27 and J is TRBJ2-1; the D gene is possibly TRBD2 (5 bases). CDR3 length equals 17 residues. The ends were cut back, 5 bases at V and 3 bases at J, with 20 bases in the middle. The germline V gene encodes CDR1 MNHEY and CDR2 SMNVEV (reference sequence). The CDR3 DNA sequence: TGTGCCAGCAGTCCGTTTAGAGGGAGCGGAGTCTACAATGAGCAGTTCTTC. It yields the protein CASSPFRGSGVYNEQFF.

The gene calls are TRBV6-5 and TRBJ2-3; 9 nucleotides line up with TRBD1. The J segment lost 3 bases and the V segment lost 6 bases, leaving 7 bases of the junction unmatched. Germline V gene sequence: CDR1 MNHEY, CDR2 SVGAGI. The CDR3 sequence is 15 residues long. The CDR3 reads CASREHRGRTDTQYF. The CDR3 DNA sequence: TGTGCCAGCAGGGAACACAGGGGGCGGACAGATACGCAGTATTTT.